This is a list of T cell receptor beta chains from one sample in a study of control samples from healthy donors and cancer patients. The repertoire was sequenced with immunoSEQ multiplex PCR; TCRdb's copy has only in-frame clones and lacks some. Of more than 100,000 clones in the sample, 85% to 90% were seen once. Sample: PBMCs. These receptors were obtained from a man between 60 and 75 years old with lung cancer. Each CDR3 is given with its conserved first and last residue. Fields, in order: CDR3 protein, CDR3 DNA, J gene, CDR3 length, D gene, V gene, clone size. D genes are given only for firm matches. Clone size appears in some rows only: once, few, many, or a class for an expanded clone.

CASGFRGGREGYTF | TGTGCTAGTGGTTTTCGCGGAGGGCGCGAAGGCTACACCTTC | TRBJ1-2 | 14 | . | TRBV12-5 | .
CASSRDRVSGYTF | TGTGCCAGCAGTCGGGACAGGGTTTCTGGCTACACCTTC | TRBJ1-2 | 13 | TRBD1 | TRBV12-3/TRBV12-4 | .
CASSGRTGHNEQFF | TGTGCCAGCAGCGGAAGGACAGGGCACAATGAGCAGTTCTTC | TRBJ2-1 | 14 | TRBD1 | TRBV5-4 | once
CASSPPNREGRGYTF | TGTGCCAGCTCACCACCCAACAGGGAGGGTCGAGGCTACACCTTC | TRBJ1-2 | 15 | . | TRBV18 | .
CAGGQPGLAGGEGTDTQYF | TGTGCCGGTGGACAGCCGGGACTAGCGGGGGGCGAGGGCACAGATACGCAGTATTTT | TRBJ2-3 | 19 | TRBD2 | TRBV5-8 | .
CASSFYRGNTGELFF | TGTGCCAGCAGCTTCTACAGGGGTAACACCGGGGAGCTGTTTTTT | TRBJ2-2 | 15 | TRBD1 | TRBV11-2 | .
CASSKGGEKSNQPQHF | TGTGCCAGCAGCAAGGGGGGGGAAAAGAGCAATCAGCCCCAGCATTTT | TRBJ1-5 | 16 | . | TRBV21-1 | .
CASNIGWGDSFNYGYTF | TGCGCCAGCAACATTGGATGGGGGGACAGCTTTAACTATGGCTACACCTTC | TRBJ1-2 | 17 | TRBD1 | TRBV5-1 | .
CASSSSGLAGSETQYF | TGTGCCAGCAGCTCGTCGGGACTAGCGGGGTCAGAGACCCAGTACTTC | TRBJ2-5 | 16 | TRBD2 | TRBV7-3 | .
CASSQDTGGSGNTIYF | TGTGCCAGCAGCCAAGATACAGGGGGCTCTGGAAACACCATATATTTT | TRBJ1-3 | 16 | TRBD1 | TRBV11-3 | .
CATSAPHELGGYGYTF | TGTGCCACCAGTGCCCCCCATGAGTTAGGGGGCTATGGCTACACCTTC | TRBJ1-2 | 16 | . | TRBV24-1 | .
CSVYKGFDNTEAFF | TGCAGCGTCTATAAAGGTTTCGATAACACTGAAGCTTTCTTT | TRBJ1-1 | 14 | . | TRBV29-1 | once
CASSLSVSQPQHF | TGTGCCAGCAGTTTATCGGTCAGTCAGCCCCAGCATTTT | TRBJ1-5 | 13 | . | TRBV27 | .
CASIVGGTDTQYF | TGTGCCAGCATTGTCGGGGGCACAGATACGCAGTATTTT | TRBJ2-3 | 13 | . | TRBV6-5 | .
CASSQDAGPRETQYF | TGCGCCAGCAGCCAAGATGCGGGGCCTAGGGAGACCCAGTACTTC | TRBJ2-5 | 15 | . | TRBV4-1 | .
CASSPQYTEAFF | TGTGCCAGCAGCCCGCAGTACACTGAAGCTTTCTTT | TRBJ1-1 | 12 | . | TRBV5-8 | .
CASSFRDLGSPLHF | TGTGCCAGCAGTTTCCGGGACCTAGGGTCACCCCTCCACTTT | TRBJ1-6 | 14 | . | TRBV27 | .
CASSYDHRAHNSPLHF | TGTGCCAGCAGTTACGATCACAGGGCACATAATTCACCCCTCCACTTT | TRBJ1-6 | 16 | . | TRBV6-5 | .
CASAGTYEQYF | TGTGCCAGCGCCGGGACCTACGAGCAGTACTTC | TRBJ2-7 | 11 | . | TRBV6-5 | .
CASSERNTEAFF | TGTGCCAGCAGTGAGAGGAACACTGAAGCTTTCTTT | TRBJ1-1 | 12 | . | TRBV6-1 | .
CATRTGSSGSTEAFF | TGTGCCACCCGAACAGGGAGTTCGGGGAGCACTGAAGCTTTCTTT | TRBJ1-1 | 15 | . | TRBV24-1 | .
CASSLDRGRLTDTQYF | TGTGCCAGCAGTTTGGACAGGGGGCGCCTCACAGATACGCAGTATTTT | TRBJ2-3 | 16 | TRBD1 | TRBV6-5 | .
CASRPWETSFNEQFF | TGTGCCAGCAGACCCTGGGAGACAAGCTTCAATGAGCAGTTCTTC | TRBJ2-1 | 15 | . | TRBV7-9 | once
CASSLGTGHTDTQYF | TGTGCCAGCAGCTTAGGTACAGGTCACACAGATACGCAGTATTTT | TRBJ2-3 | 15 | . | TRBV7-9 | .
CASSRNSINYGYTF | TGTGCCAGCAGCCGGAACAGTATTAACTATGGCTACACCTTC | TRBJ1-2 | 14 | . | TRBV3-1/TRBV3-2 | .
CASSFKGSDTEAFF | TGTGCCAGCAGCTTTAAGGGATCGGACACTGAAGCTTTCTTT | TRBJ1-1 | 14 | . | TRBV7-9 | .
CAWSVTGYQETQYF | TGTGCCTGGAGTGTAACAGGGTACCAAGAGACCCAGTACTTC | TRBJ2-5 | 14 | . | TRBV30 | .
CASSLGGLPYGGYTF | TGTGCCAGCAGCTTGGGGGGCCTGCCTTACGGAGGCTACACCTTC | TRBJ1-2 | 15 | . | TRBV5-4 | .
CASSPSTDTQYF | TGTGCCAGCAGCCCCTCTACAGATACGCAGTATTTT | TRBJ2-3 | 12 | . | TRBV7-3 | .
CASSQVGSGAKTEAFF | TGTGCCAGCAGCCAAGTTGGTTCGGGGGCGAAGACTGAAGCTTTCTTT | TRBJ1-1 | 16 | . | TRBV3-1/TRBV3-2 | .
CASRGGQTNEKLFF | TGTGCCAGCAGGGGGGGACAGACGAATGAAAAACTGTTTTTT | TRBJ1-4 | 14 | TRBD1 | TRBV3-1/TRBV3-2 | .
CASSTGTATDTQYF | TGTGCCAGTAGTACCGGGACAGCTACAGATACGCAGTATTTT | TRBJ2-3 | 14 | TRBD1 | TRBV19 | .
CASSRPRDRQTDTQYF | TGTGCCAGCAGCCGTCCCCGGGACAGGCAAACAGATACGCAGTATTTT | TRBJ2-3 | 16 | TRBD1 | TRBV9 | .
CASSPDRSSGNTIYF | TGTGCCAGCAGCCCGGACAGGAGCTCTGGAAACACCATATATTTT | TRBJ1-3 | 15 | TRBD1 | TRBV11-2 | .
CASSPRSLAGTDTQYF | TGTGCCAGCTCACCACGTTCCCTAGCGGGGACAGATACGCAGTATTTT | TRBJ2-3 | 16 | TRBD2 | TRBV18 | .
CASSLGAAGARDTQYF | TGCGCCAGCAGCTTGGGGGCGGCGGGGGCAAGAGATACGCAGTATTTT | TRBJ2-3 | 16 | . | TRBV5-1 | .
CAWSRTAPYEQYF | TGTGCCTGGAGTCGGACAGCACCCTACGAGCAGTACTTC | TRBJ2-7 | 13 | . | TRBV30 | once
CASSHDTWNGYTF | TGTGCCAGCTCCCACGACACGTGGAATGGCTACACCTTC | TRBJ1-2 | 13 | . | TRBV18 | .
CASSPGLARKEQFF | TGTGCCAGCAGCCCGGGACTAGCTCGCAAAGAGCAGTTCTTC | TRBJ2-1 | 14 | TRBD2 | TRBV3-1/TRBV3-2 | .
CASTLKGAGNEKLFF | TGTGCCAGCACCCTGAAGGGGGCGGGTAATGAAAAACTGTTTTTT | TRBJ1-4 | 15 | TRBD1 | TRBV2 | .
CASRLATDPGEKLFF | TGTGCCAGCAGACTTGCGACGGATCCTGGGGAAAAACTGTTTTTT | TRBJ1-4 | 15 | . | TRBV6-5 | few
CASSARQDPGELFF | TGTGCCAGCAGCGCGAGACAGGACCCCGGGGAGCTGTTTTTT | TRBJ2-2 | 14 | . | TRBV6-5 | .
CASSLGGANYGYTF | TGTGCCAGCAGCTTGGGGGGTGCTAACTATGGCTACACCTTC | TRBJ1-2 | 14 | . | TRBV7-3 | .
CAWQPGLSYNEQFF | TGTGCCTGGCAGCCGGGACTGTCTTACAATGAGCAGTTCTTC | TRBJ2-1 | 14 | . | TRBV30 | .
CASSQMTGMNGYTF | TGTGCCAGCAGTCAGATGACAGGGATGAATGGCTACACCTTC | TRBJ1-2 | 14 | TRBD1 | TRBV6-2/TRBV6-3 | .
CASSPPNSLDQETQYF | TGTGCCAGCTCACCACCAAATAGCCTCGATCAAGAGACCCAGTACTTC | TRBJ2-5 | 16 | . | TRBV18 | .
CATSDFGTRSPVNYGYTF | TGTGCCACCAGTGATTTCGGGACGAGGTCGCCAGTCAACTATGGCTACACCTTC | TRBJ1-2 | 18 | . | TRBV24-1 | once
CASSMRQGHTEAFF | TGTGCCAGCAGTATGCGACAGGGCCACACTGAAGCTTTCTTT | TRBJ1-1 | 14 | TRBD1 | TRBV28 | .
CASSWGRGPSKYF | TGTGCCAGCAGCTGGGGAAGGGGGCCCTCCAAGTACTTC | TRBJ2-4 | 13 | TRBD1 | TRBV5-6 | .
CAWSVGGLANSPLHF | TGTGCCTGGAGTGTAGGGGGGCTCGCTAATTCACCCCTCCACTTT | TRBJ1-6 | 15 | . | TRBV30 | .
CATSRNRDRGLETQYF | TGTGCCACCAGCAGAAACCGGGACAGGGGGCTGGAGACCCAGTACTTC | TRBJ2-5 | 16 | TRBD1 | TRBV15 | .
CASSLEVDQPQHF | TGCGCCAGCAGCCTCGAGGTGGATCAGCCCCAGCATTTT | TRBJ1-5 | 13 | . | TRBV5-1 | .
CASGLDRGGRGSNQPQHF | TGTGCTAGTGGTTTGGACCGGGGGGGCAGGGGGAGCAATCAGCCCCAGCATTTT | TRBJ1-5 | 18 | TRBD1 | TRBV12-5 | .
CASGPYTAQETQYF | TGTGCTAGTGGCCCTTACACGGCTCAAGAGACCCAGTACTTC | TRBJ2-5 | 14 | . | TRBV12-5 | once
CSARDTRNTEAFF | TGCAGCGCGAGGGACACCCGGAACACTGAAGCTTTCTTT | TRBJ1-1 | 13 | . | TRBV29-1 | .